The 32 T cell receptor beta chains presented below share a single source sample, sequenced in a study of vaccination and CD4 T cells after COVID-19. Treatment here: roughly ten-day PBMC culture with coronavirus spike peptide pools or control peptides (ViraFEST assay). The Oncomine TCR Beta short-read assay was what sequenced the DNA obtained from cultured CD4+ T cells. TCRdb re-analysed the PCR reads in MiXCR, keeping a single row per CDR3 protein. The repertoire includes some 16,000 distinct CDR3 sequences, approximately 50% of them detected once, and around 3.4% sits in the top ten. These TCRs' antigens remain unknown. The starting material was CD4+ T cells from blood, cultured in vitro, obtained before SARS-CoV-2 vaccination. The receptors were sampled from a human donor who had recovered from COVID-19.

There are a few counts of this clonotype. The genes are TRBV7-6 and TRBJ1-6; no clear D gene. Germline values: CDR1 SGHVS, CDR2 FNYEAQ. This CDR3 comprises 17 residues. Trimming stripped 5 bases from V and 0 bases from J, with 14 bases between. The CDR3 DNA is TGTGCCAGCAGCAAAGTCCCTTACCCCTCCTATAATTCACCCCTCCACTTT. It specifies CASSKVPYPSYNSPLHF.

The V call is TRBV6-5, the J call TRBJ1-5; 9 nucleotides align to TRBD1. The CDR3 contains 18 residues. In germline, CDR1 is MNHEY, CDR2 SVGAGI. Trimming removed 0 bases from V and 4 bases from J; junction bases left unmatched: 10. The CDR3 loop reads CASSYSRMTGGLNQPQHF. DNA for the CDR3: TGTGCCAGCAGTTACTCGAGGATGACAGGGGGGTTAAATCAGCCCCAGCATTTT.

The genes are TRBV20-1 and TRBJ2-1, with D perhaps TRBD1 (5 bases). This CDR3 is 15 amino acids long. CDR1 and CDR2 from the germline V gene are DFQATT and SNEGSKA (reference sequence). V dropped 1 base and J dropped 2 bases, with 12 bases sitting between them. The CDR3, as DNA: TGCAGTGCTAGAGCCCTGACAGATACCTACAATGAGCAGTTCTTC. This encodes CSARALTDTYNEQFF.

The genes are TRBV28 and TRBJ2-7, with 7 bases lining up with TRBD1. The CDR3 length is 16 residues. Germline V gene lookup returns CDR1 MDHEN and CDR2 SYDVKM. J lost 0 bases, V lost 5 bases, and 10 bases had no gene match. CDR3 DNA: TGTGCCAGCAGTGCGTCTACAGGGGTGGTCTCCTACGAGCAGTACTTC. It translates to CASSASTGVVSYEQYF.

The rearrangement uses TRBV11-1 and TRBJ2-2; D unresolved. The germline V gene has CDR1 SGHAT and CDR2 FQDESV (reference sequence). The CDR3 runs to 14 residues. V shed 3 bases and J shed 1 base, with 6 bases lying between them. CDR3 residues: CASSFVENTGELFF. CDR3 nucleotides: TGTGCCAGCAGCTTCGTTGAGAACACCGGGGAGCTGTTTTTT.

This clonotype came up a few times. The chain uses TRBV7-2 and TRBJ1-1, with D unclear. Deletions cut 1 base from V and 1 base from J, with 10 bases between. The length of the CDR3 is 15 residues. Germline values: CDR1 SGHTA, CDR2 FQGNSA. CDR3 bases: TGTGCCAGCAGCTTAGATCCGCAACGGAACACTGAAGCTTTCTTT. Translated: CASSLDPQRNTEAFF.

The chain uses TRBV29-1 and TRBJ1-2; 7 bases map to TRBD1. The CDR3 is 12 residues long. Germline loops: CDR1 SQVTM, CDR2 ANQGSEA. V gave up 6 bases and J gave up 7 bases; unmatched junction bases: 8. CDR3 DNA sequence: TGCAGCGTCGAACAGGGGATCGGTGGCTACACCTTC. Protein product: CSVEQGIGGYTF.

The chain employs TRBV11-2 and TRBJ1-2; no firm D call. In germline, CDR1 is SGHAT, CDR2 FQNNGV. The CDR3 length is 11 residues. Trimming stripped 4 bases from V and 4 bases from J, with 4 bases between. The CDR3 coding sequence is TGTGCCAGCAGCTCACCCTATGGCTACACCTTC. It yields the protein CASSSPYGYTF. The variable domain in full, with the rest retrieved from reference TRBV11-2 and TRBJ1-2, is EAGVAQSPRYKIIEKRQSVAFWCNPISGHATLYWYQQILGQGPKLLIQFQNNGVVDDSQLPKDRFSAERLKGVDSTLKIQPAKLEDSAVYLCASSSPYGYTFGSGTRLTVV.

This clonotype has just a few counts. This chain uses TRBV19 with TRBJ2-1; TRBD2 aligns across 10 bases. V lost 3 bases, J lost 0 bases, and 11 bases stayed unmatched. Germline values: CDR1 LNHDA, CDR2 SQIVND (reference sequence). The CDR3 consists of 19 residues. CDR3 residues: CASSIGVAGGHSSYNEQFF. The DNA of the CDR3 is TGTGCCAGTAGTATCGGGGTAGCGGGAGGCCACAGCTCCTACAATGAGCAGTTCTTC. The variable domain in full, with the rest retrieved from reference TRBV19 and TRBJ2-1, is DGGITQSPKYLFRKEGQNVTLSCEQNLNHDAMYWYRQDPGQGLRLIYYSQIVNDFQKGDIAEGYSVSREKKESFPLTVTSAQKNPTAFYLCASSIGVAGGHSSYNEQFFGPGTRLTVL.

This rearrangement joins TRBV7-2 to TRBJ2-7; TRBD2 agrees at 11 bases. The CDR3 extends over 15 amino acids. Germline lookup yields CDR1 SGHTA and CDR2 FQGNSA. J was trimmed by 2 bases and V by 2 bases; bases with no gene match: 2. The CDR3 here is CASSLRLAGPYEQYF. The CDR3 DNA is TGTGCCAGCAGCTTACGACTAGCGGGGCCCTACGAGCAGTACTTC.

The chain has TRBV20-1 and TRBJ1-5; 7 nucleotides agree with TRBD1. CDR3 length: 19 residues. The germline V gene encodes CDR1 DFQATT and CDR2 SNEGSKA (reference sequence). V dropped 2 bases and J dropped 5; count of bases not matched to a gene: 21. The CDR3 DNA sequence: TGCAGTGCTAGATTTAACAGGGGTACGGTAAACTCCAACCATCAGCCCCAGCATTTT. It translates to CSARFNRGTVNSNHQPQHF.

The chain links TRBV4-1 to TRBJ2-7; D unresolved. V lost 0 bases, J lost 6 bases, and 9 bases lay in between. Germline lookup yields CDR1 MGHRA and CDR2 YSYEKL. The CDR3 extends over 13 amino acids. Here the CDR3 reads CASSQEGWREQYF. CDR3 sequence (DNA): TGCGCCAGCAGCCAAGAGGGGTGGCGCGAGCAGTACTTC.

The chain joins TRBV15 to TRBJ1-6; 10 nucleotides line up with TRBD1. Germline CDR1 is LNHNV and CDR2 is YYDKDF (reference sequence). J lost 7 bases, V lost 0 bases, and 9 bases had no gene match. The CDR3 sequence is 18 residues long. The chain's CDR3 is CATSREYVGDRGNSPLHF. CDR3 sequence (DNA): TGTGCCACCAGCAGAGAATATGTTGGGGACAGGGGCAATTCACCCCTCCACTTT.

This clonotype was counted only a few times. In DNA form, the CDR3 reads TGCAGTGCCCTACGTAGACAGGGGACAGATACGCAGTATTTT. Residues: CSALRRQGTDTQYF. J is TRBJ2-3 and V is TRBV20-1, with TRBD1 matching 8 bases. In germline, CDR1 is DFQATT, CDR2 SNEGSKA (reference sequence). J was trimmed by 3 bases and V by 6 bases; bases with no gene match: 8. The CDR3 totals 14 residues.

V and J are TRBV19 and TRBJ1-2; D not resolved. Per the germline V gene, CDR1 is LNHDA and CDR2 is SQIVND (reference sequence). Between the trimmed V and J ends, which lost 8 bases and 0 bases, there was a span of 16 bases. The CDR3 has 15 amino acids. CDR3 sequence reads: CASALSGGPNYGYTF. Written as DNA, the CDR3 is TGTGCCAGTGCTCTCTCGGGAGGGCCTAACTATGGCTACACCTTC.

The chain employs TRBV24-1 and TRBJ2-1, with a tentative D call TRBD1 (6 bases). This CDR3 spans 16 amino acids. Germline loops: CDR1 KGHDR, CDR2 SFDVKD. Trimming stripped 3 bases from V and 4 bases from J, with 15 bases between. This chain's CDR3 is CATSDTRTAAYNEQFF. CDR3 in DNA: TGTGCCACCAGTGATACCCGGACAGCTGCTTACAATGAGCAGTTCTTC.

J is TRBJ2-7 and V is TRBV18; D is possibly TRBD1 or TRBD2 (5 bases each). Trimming left V 5 bases short and J 3 bases short, with 14 bases between. The CDR3 contains 14 residues. Per germline, CDR1 KGHSH and CDR2 LQKENI. The DNA for the CDR3 is TGTGCCAGCTCATCGGGACGGATGGGCTACGAGCAGTACTTC. Residues: CASSSGRMGYEQYF. Combining the CDR3 with reference TRBV18 and TRBJ2-7 gives the whole variable domain NAGVMQNPRHLVRRRGQEARLRCSPMKGHSHVYWYRQLPEEGLKFMVYLQKENIIDESGMPKERFSAEFPKEGPSILRIQQVVRGDSAAYFCASSSGRMGYEQYFGPGTRLTVT.

This chain connects TRBV6-1 to TRBJ1-1; D gene unclear. Deletions cut 8 bases from V and 5 bases from J, with 9 bases between. This CDR3 contains 11 residues. From germline, CDR1 is MNHNS and CDR2 SASEGT. CDR3 in DNA: TGTGCCAGCCTCCATTCTACTGAAGCTTTCTTT. It translates to CASLHSTEAFF.

The CDR3 coding sequence is TGTGCCAGCAGACCCTTCGGAGCTTTCTTT. It encodes CASRPFGAFF. The V gene is TRBV6-1, the J gene TRBJ1-1; unclear D gene. Looked up from germline, CDR1 is MNHNS and CDR2 is SASEGT. Trimming removed 6 bases at V and 10 bases at J, with 9 bases between. The CDR3 runs to 10 residues.

The chain joins TRBV11-3 to TRBJ1-3; D uncertain. Per the germline V gene, CDR1 is SGHNT and CDR2 is YENEEA. Trimming took off 7 bases at V and 4 bases at J, with 17 bases between the two ends. The CDR3 loop spans 15 amino acids. The chain's CDR3 is CASKRTPAGGNTIYF. The CDR3 DNA sequence: TGTGCCAGCAAACGGACGCCGGCGGGAGGAAACACCATATATTTT.

In this sample, this clonotype turned up a few times. At one of its ends the junction is not consistent with the germline gene, which may arise from a read error. The gene calls are TRBV20-1 and TRBJ1-2, with D unresolved. The CDR3 loop spans 10 amino acids. Per the germline V gene, CDR1 is DFQATT and CDR2 is SNEGSKA (reference sequence). The CDR3 protein is CSASNHGYTF. For the CDR3, the DNA is TGCAGTGCTAGTAACCATGGCTACACCTTC.

The V and J genes are TRBV30 and TRBJ1-2; D unresolved. The V gene lost 3 bases and the J gene lost 8 bases, with 7 bases spanning the gap. The length of the CDR3 is 10 residues. Per the germline V gene, CDR1 is GTSNPN and CDR2 is SVGIG (reference sequence). The DNA of the CDR3 is TGTGCCTGGAGGTTCGAGGGCTACACCTTC. Translating gives CAWRFEGYTF.

This rearrangement joins TRBV7-8 to TRBJ1-2; D remains ambiguous. The V end was cut by 5 bases, the J end by 8 bases, with 9 bases between. The CDR3 has 11 amino acids. Germline V gene lookup returns CDR1 SGHVS and CDR2 FQNEAQ. CDR3 sequence: CASSPGAGYTF. CDR3 in DNA: TGTGCCAGCAGCCCCGGTGCGGGCTACACCTTC.

The chain links TRBV4-1 to TRBJ1-2, with 8 bases identical to TRBD1. CDR1 is MGHRA, CDR2 YSYEKL, per germline. Germline trimming cut 4 bases from V and 5 bases from J; bases unmatched to any gene: 18. The CDR3 has 18 residues. The CDR3 DNA reads TGCGCCAGCAGCCCGATCTTAAGAGGGGAAGGACAGGGATATGGCTACACCTTC. It codes for CASSPILRGEGQGYGYTF.

V gene TRBV12-3 or TRBV12-4 combines with J gene TRBJ2-3; the D is unclear. V was pared by 3 bases and J by 3 bases, with 1 base between. This CDR3 has 11 amino acids. The CDR3 nucleotides are TGTGCCAGCAGTTTTACAGATACGCAGTATTTT. As protein: CASSFTDTQYF.

This clonotype was counted a few times. This chain's CDR3 is CASSLGQINSPLHF. The CDR3 region has the DNA TGTGCCAGCAGCTTAGGACAGATTAATTCACCCCTCCACTTT. The chain combines TRBV7-8 with TRBJ1-6; tentative D call: TRBD1 (5 bases). The CDR3 totals 14 residues. CDR1 and CDR2 from the germline V gene are SGHVS and FQNEAQ. Trimming stripped 1 base from V and 6 bases from J, with 7 bases between.

The gene calls are TRBV28 and TRBJ2-7; D may be TRBD1 or TRBD2 (5 bases each). The V end was cut by 7 bases, the J end by 2 bases, with 18 bases between. The CDR3 contains 15 residues. The germline V gene has CDR1 MDHEN and CDR2 SYDVKM. The CDR3 loop is CASTSTGTETYEQYF. In nucleotides, the CDR3 is TGTGCCAGCACCTCAACCGGGACGGAGACCTACGAGCAGTACTTC.

The rearrangement uses TRBV7-2 and TRBJ2-1, with D possibly TRBD2 on 5 matching bases. Germline V gene lookup returns CDR1 SGHTA and CDR2 FQGNSA. CDR3 length: 15 residues. V lost 2 bases and J 10 bases, leaving 18 bases between the germline ends. CDR3 DNA: TGTGCCAGCAGCTTAACTAGGGCGCGCTGGGAGGAGCAGTTCTTC. This codes for CASSLTRARWEEQFF. The full variable domain, with the rest looked up from reference TRBV7-2 and TRBJ2-1, is GAGVSQSPSNKVTEKGKDVELRCDPISGHTALYWYRQSLGQGLEFLIYFQGNSAPDKSGLPSDRFSAERTGGSVSTLTIQRTQQEDSAVYLCASSLTRARWEEQFFGPGTRLTVL.

V and J are TRBV28 and TRBJ2-7; D not certain. The V end lost 6 bases, the J end lost 2 bases, and 17 bases lay between the germline ends. CDR3 length: 15 residues. Germline V CDR1 and CDR2: MDHEN, SYDVKM. CDR3 loop: CASRAKGFRPYEQYF. CDR3 bases: TGTGCCAGCAGAGCTAAAGGGTTCCGTCCCTACGAGCAGTACTTC.

This chain connects TRBV6-2 or TRBV6-3 to TRBJ2-6, with D uncertain. The V and J ends lost 6 bases and 0 bases respectively, with 9 bases between them. The CDR3 has 15 amino acids. The germline gives CDR1 MNHEY, CDR2 SVGEGT. Here the CDR3 reads CASRRQSSGANVLTF. As DNA, the CDR3 is TGTGCCAGCAGGCGCCAGAGCTCTGGGGCCAACGTCCTGACTTTC.

This chain joins TRBV14 and TRBJ2-3; no firm D call. Looked up from germline, CDR1 is SGHDN and CDR2 is FVKESK. The CDR3 consists of 15 residues. Trimming removed 0 bases from V and 1 base from J, with 8 bases in between. In DNA, the CDR3 is TGTGCCAGCAGCCAAGATGCGGCCCGCACAGATACGCAGTATTTT. It translates to CASSQDAARTDTQYF. The full variable domain, rest sourced from reference TRBV14 and TRBJ2-3, is EAGVTQFPSHSVIEKGQTVTLRCDPISGHDNLYWYRRVMGKEIKFLLHFVKESKQDESGMPNNRFLAERTGGTYSTLKVQPAELEDSGVYFCASSQDAARTDTQYFGPGTRLTVL.

This chain uses TRBV4-2 with TRBJ1-2; 7 bases match TRBD1. Per germline, CDR1 LGHNA and CDR2 YNFKEQ. This CDR3 comprises 18 residues. The junction had 19 bases not matched to a gene; V was cut back by 1 base and J by 8 bases. CDR3 bases: TGTGCCAGCAGCCAAGGGGGGATTAGGACAGGATACGCACGGGGCTACACCTTC. Translated, it gives CASSQGGIRTGYARGYTF.